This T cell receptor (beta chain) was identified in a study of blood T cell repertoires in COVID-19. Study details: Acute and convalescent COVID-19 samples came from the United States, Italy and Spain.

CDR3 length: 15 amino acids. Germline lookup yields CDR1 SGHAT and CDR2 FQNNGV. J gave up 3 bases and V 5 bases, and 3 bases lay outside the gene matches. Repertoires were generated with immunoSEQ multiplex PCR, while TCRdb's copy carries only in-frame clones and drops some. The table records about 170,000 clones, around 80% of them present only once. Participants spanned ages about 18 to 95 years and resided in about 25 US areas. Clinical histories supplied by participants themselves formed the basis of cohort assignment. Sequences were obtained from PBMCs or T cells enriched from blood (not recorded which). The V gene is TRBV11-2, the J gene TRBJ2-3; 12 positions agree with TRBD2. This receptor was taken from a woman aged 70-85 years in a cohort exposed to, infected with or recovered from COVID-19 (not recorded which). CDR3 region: CASSEGLAGTDTQYF. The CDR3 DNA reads TGTGCCAGCAGCGAGGGACTAGCGGGTACAGATACGCAGTATTTT.